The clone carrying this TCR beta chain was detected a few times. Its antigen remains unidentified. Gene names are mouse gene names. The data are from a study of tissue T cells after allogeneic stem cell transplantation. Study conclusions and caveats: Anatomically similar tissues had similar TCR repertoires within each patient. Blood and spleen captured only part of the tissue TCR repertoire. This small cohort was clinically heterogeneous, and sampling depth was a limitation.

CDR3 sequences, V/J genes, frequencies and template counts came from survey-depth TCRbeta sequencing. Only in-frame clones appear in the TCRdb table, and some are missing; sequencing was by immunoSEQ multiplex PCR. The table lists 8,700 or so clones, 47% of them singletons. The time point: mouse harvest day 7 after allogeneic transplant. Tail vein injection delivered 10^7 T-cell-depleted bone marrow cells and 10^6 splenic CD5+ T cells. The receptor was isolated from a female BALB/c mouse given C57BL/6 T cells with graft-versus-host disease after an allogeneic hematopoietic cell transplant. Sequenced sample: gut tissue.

CDR3 amino acids: CASSLDRYEQYF. Partial CDR3 DNA: TGTGCAAGCAGCTTAGATCGATATGAACAGTAC. J is TRBJ2-7 and V is TRBV16, with no clear D. The sequenced fragment ends 1 residue before the CDR3 boundary, so the rest is inferred from the germline J gene. Germline CDR1 is SGHSA and CDR2 is FRNQAP. CDR3 length equals 12 residues. V was clipped by 0 bases and J by 4 bases, with 4 bases between them.